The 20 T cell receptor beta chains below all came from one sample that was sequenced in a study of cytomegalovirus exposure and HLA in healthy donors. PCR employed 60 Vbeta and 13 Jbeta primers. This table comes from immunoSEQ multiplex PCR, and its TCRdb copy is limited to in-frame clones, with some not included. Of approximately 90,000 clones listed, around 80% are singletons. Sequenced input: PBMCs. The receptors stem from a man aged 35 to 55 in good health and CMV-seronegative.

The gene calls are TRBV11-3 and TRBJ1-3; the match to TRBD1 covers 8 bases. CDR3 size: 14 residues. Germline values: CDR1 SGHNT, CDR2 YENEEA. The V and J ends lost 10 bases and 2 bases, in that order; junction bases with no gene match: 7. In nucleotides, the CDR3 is TGTGCCACCGGACAGGGTTACCCTGGAAACACCATATATTTT. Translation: CATGQGYPGNTIYF.

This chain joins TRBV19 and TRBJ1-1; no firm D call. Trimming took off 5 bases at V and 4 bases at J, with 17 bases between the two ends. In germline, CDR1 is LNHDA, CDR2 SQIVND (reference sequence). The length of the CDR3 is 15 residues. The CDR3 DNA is TGTGCCAGTAGTCCGGGTCCCTATCCCGGCACTGAAGCTTTCTTT. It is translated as CASSPGPYPGTEAFF.

The CDR3 region has the DNA TGTGCCAGCAGCCCTGAACAGGGGGCGAGAGACAACACCTTC. Translation gives CASSPEQGARDNTF. The chain uses TRBV4-2 and TRBJ1-2, with TRBD1 identical over 9 bases. The CDR3 totals 14 residues. Germline V gene sequence: CDR1 LGHNA, CDR2 YNFKEQ. J lost 12 bases, V lost 4 bases, and 12 bases had no gene match.

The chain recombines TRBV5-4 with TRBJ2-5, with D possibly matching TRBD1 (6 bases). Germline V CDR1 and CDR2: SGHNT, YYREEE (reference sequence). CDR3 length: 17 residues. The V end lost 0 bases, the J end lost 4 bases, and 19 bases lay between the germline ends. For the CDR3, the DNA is TGTGCCAGCAGCTTGGGCGGAGTGGGGGCCGTCGTAGAGACCCAGTACTTC. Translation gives CASSLGGVGAVVETQYF. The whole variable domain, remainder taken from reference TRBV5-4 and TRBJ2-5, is ETGVTQSPTHLIKTRGQQVTLRCSSQSGHNTVSWYQQALGQGPQFIFQYYREEENGRGNFPPRFSGLQFPNYSSELNVNALELDDSALYLCASSLGGVGAVVETQYFGPGTRLLVL.

The CDR3 DNA sequence: TGTGCCAGCAGCCCACGATACAGGGAAGGGCACTACAATGAGCAGTTCTTC. Its protein is CASSPRYREGHYNEQFF. The rearrangement uses TRBV11-1 and TRBJ2-1, with D perhaps matching TRBD1 (6 bases). Germline CDR1 reads SGHAT; CDR2 reads FQDESV (reference sequence). Trimming left V 5 bases short and J 3 bases short, with 20 bases between. CDR3 length: 17 amino acids.

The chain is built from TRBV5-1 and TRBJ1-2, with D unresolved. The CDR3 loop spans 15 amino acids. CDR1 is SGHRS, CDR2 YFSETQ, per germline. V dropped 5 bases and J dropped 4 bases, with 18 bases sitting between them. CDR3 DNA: TGCGCCAGCAGTCCTCGGGGTATGCCGGGCTATGGCTACACCTTC. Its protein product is CASSPRGMPGYGYTF.

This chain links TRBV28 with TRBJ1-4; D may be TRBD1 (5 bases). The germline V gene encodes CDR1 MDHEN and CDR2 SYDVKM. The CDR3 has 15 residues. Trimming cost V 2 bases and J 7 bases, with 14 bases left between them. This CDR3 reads CASSLSQGSFEKLFF. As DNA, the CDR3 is TGTGCCAGCAGTTTAAGTCAGGGTAGTTTTGAAAAACTGTTTTTT.

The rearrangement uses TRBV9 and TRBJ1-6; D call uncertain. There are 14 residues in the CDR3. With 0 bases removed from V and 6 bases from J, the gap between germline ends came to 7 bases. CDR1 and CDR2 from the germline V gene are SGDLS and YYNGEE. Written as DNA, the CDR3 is TGTGCCAGCAGCGTAGAACACGTTAATTCACCCCTCCACTTT. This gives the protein CASSVEHVNSPLHF.

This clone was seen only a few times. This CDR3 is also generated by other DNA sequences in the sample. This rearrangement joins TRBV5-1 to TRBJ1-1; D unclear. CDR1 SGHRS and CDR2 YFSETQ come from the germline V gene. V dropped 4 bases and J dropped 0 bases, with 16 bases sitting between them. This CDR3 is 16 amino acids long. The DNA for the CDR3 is TGCGCCAGCAGCATGTACAGAAACCTTATGAACACTGAAGCTTTCTTT. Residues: CASSMYRNLMNTEAFF.

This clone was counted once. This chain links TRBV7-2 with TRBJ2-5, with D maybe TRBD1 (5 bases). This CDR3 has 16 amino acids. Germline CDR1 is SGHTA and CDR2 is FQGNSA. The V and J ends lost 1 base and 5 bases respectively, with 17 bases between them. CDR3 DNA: TGTGCCAGCAGCTTAGACTCTTTCGTAGGGGTCGAGACCCAGTACTTC. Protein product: CASSLDSFVGVETQYF.

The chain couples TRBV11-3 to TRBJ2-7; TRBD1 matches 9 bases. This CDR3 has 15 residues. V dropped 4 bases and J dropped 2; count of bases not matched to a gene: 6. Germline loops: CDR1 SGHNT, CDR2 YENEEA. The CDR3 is CASSYGQGSTYEQYF. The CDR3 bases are TGTGCCAGCAGCTACGGACAGGGGTCGACCTACGAGCAGTACTTC.

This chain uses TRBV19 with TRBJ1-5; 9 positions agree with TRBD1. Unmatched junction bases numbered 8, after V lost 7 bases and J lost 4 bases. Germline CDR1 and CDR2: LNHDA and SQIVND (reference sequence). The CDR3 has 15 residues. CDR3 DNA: TGTGCCAGTACCTGGGACAGGGAGGGGAATCAGCCCCAGCATTTT. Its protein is CASTWDREGNQPQHF.

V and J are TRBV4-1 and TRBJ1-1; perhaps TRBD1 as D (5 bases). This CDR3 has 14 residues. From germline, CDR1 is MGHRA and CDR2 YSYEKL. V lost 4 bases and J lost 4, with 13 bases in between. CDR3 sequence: CASSLSGEGTEAFF. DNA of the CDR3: TGCGCCAGCAGCCTGTCGGGGGAGGGCACTGAAGCTTTCTTT.

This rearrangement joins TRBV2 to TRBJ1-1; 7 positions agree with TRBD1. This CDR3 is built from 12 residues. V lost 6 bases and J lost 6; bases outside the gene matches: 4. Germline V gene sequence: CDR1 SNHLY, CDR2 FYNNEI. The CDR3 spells CASRATGSEAFF. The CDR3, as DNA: TGTGCCAGCAGAGCGACAGGGTCTGAAGCTTTCTTT.

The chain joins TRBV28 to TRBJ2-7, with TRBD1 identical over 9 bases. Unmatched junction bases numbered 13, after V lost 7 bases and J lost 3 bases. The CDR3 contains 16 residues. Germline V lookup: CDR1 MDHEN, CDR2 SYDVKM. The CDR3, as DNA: TGTGCCAGCAACGGACCCGGGACAGGGAATAGCTACGAGCAGTACTTC. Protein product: CASNGPGTGNSYEQYF. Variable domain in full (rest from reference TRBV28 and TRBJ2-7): DVKVTQSSRYLVKRTGEKVFLECVQDMDHENMFWYRQDPGLGLRLIYFSYDVKMKEKGDIPEGYSVSREKKERFSLILESASTNQTSMYLCASNGPGTGNSYEQYFGPGTRLTVT.

The CDR3 DNA is TGTGCCAGCACCGAGCTAGGTGCGACTAATGAAAAACTGTTTTTT. This gives the protein CASTELGATNEKLFF. The chain joins TRBV2 to TRBJ1-4; D gene ambiguous. CDR1 is SNHLY and CDR2 is FYNNEI in the germline V gene. Trimming left V 7 bases short and J 2 bases short, with 14 bases between. The CDR3 length is 15 residues. The variable domain in full, completed from reference TRBV2 and TRBJ1-4, reads EPEVTQTPSHQVTQMGQEVILRCVPISNHLYFYWYRQILGQKVEFLVSFYNNEISEKSEIFDDQFSVERPDGSNFTLKIRSTKLEDSAMYFCASTELGATNEKLFFGSGTQLSVL.

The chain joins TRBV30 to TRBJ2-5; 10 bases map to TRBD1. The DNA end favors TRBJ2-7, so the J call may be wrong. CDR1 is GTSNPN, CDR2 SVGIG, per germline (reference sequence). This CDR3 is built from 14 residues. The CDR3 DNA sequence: TGTGCCTGGAGTTGGGGGACAGGGGCCTACGAGCAGTACTTC. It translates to CAWSWGTGAYEQYF.

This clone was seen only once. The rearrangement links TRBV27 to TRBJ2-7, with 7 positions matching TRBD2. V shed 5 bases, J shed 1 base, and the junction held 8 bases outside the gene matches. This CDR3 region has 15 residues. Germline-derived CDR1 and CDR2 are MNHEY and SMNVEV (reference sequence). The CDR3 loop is CASSRKAGSSYEQYF. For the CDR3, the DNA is TGTGCCAGCAGTAGAAAAGCGGGATCGTCCTACGAGCAGTACTTC.

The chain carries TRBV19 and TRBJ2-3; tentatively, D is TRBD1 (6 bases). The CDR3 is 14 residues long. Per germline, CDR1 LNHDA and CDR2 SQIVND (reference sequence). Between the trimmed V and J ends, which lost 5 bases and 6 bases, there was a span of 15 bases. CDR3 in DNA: TGTGCCAGTAGTGGGATCCCGAGGGGGGATACGCAGTATTTT. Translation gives CASSGIPRGDTQYF.

The CDR3 region is CASSFTGDGNEKLFF. DNA of the CDR3: TGTGCCAGCAGCTTTACTGGAGACGGTAATGAAAAACTGTTTTTT. J is TRBJ1-4 and V is TRBV7-6; no reliable D call. The CDR3 length is 15 residues. V was trimmed by 3 bases and J by 4 bases, leaving 12 bases between them. From germline, CDR1 is SGHVS and CDR2 FNYEAQ.